This is a list of T cell receptor beta chains from one sample in a study of tumor-infiltrating lymphocytes in primary liver carcinoma. Each CDR3 protein gets one entry after TCRdb re-called the multiplex PCR reads with MiXCR. Among approximately 110,000 distinct CDR3 sequences listed, 55% to 75% were seen once. Specimen: liver tumor tissue from sampling region 3. These receptors were taken from a woman aged 55-69 years with primary liver carcinoma and hepatitis B virus infection. Both conserved end residues are part of each CDR3. A D gene is named only where the DNA matches it firmly. For some rows the clone size is stated as once, few or many, or as a class when expanded; others skip it.

CDR3 protein | CDR3 DNA | J gene | V gene | D gene | clone size
CASSRVRGYEQYF | TGTGCCAGCAGCCGGGTTAGAGGGTACGAGCAGTACTTC | TRBJ2-7 | TRBV7-3 | NA | NA
CASNPDSRYREYFF | TGTGCCAGCAATCCGGACTCGAGGTATAGGGAGTACTTCTTC | TRBJ2-1 | TRBV11-2 | NA | NA
CSVVDRERVYF | TGCAGCGTGGTTGATAGGGAGAGAGTGTATTTT | TRBJ2-3 | TRBV29-1 | NA | NA
CASSEGSSGGKSPFHF | TGTGCCAGCAGTGAAGGATCGTCAGGAGGTAAATCACCCTTCCACTTT | TRBJ1-6 | TRBV6-1 | NA | NA
CGSSRLAGGTEQYF | TGTGGCAGCTCCCGGCTAGCGGGAGGTACCGAGCAGTACTTC | TRBJ2-7 | TRBV11-1 | TRBD2 | NA
CAIKASHQRDTDTQYF | TGTGCCATCAAGGCCTCCCACCAGCGGGACACAGATACGCAGTATTTT | TRBJ2-3 | TRBV10-3 | TRBD2 | NA
CASSPGGGYTGELFF | TGTGCCAGCAGCCCGGGGGGAGGGTACACCGGGGAGCTGTTTTTT | TRBJ2-2 | TRBV28 | TRBD2 | many
CATGVGLHYAEAFF | TGTGCCACTGGGGTAGGTCTCCACTACGCTGAAGCTTTCTTT | TRBJ1-1 | TRBV10-3 | NA | NA
CASSSSRGSSYEQFF | TGTGCCAGCAGCTCATCCCGGGGCTCCTCCTACGAGCAGTTCTTC | TRBJ2-1 | TRBV11-1 | NA | NA
CASSHRGGRADTQYF | TGTGCCAGCAGCCACAGGGGTGGGCGCGCAGATACGCAGTATTTT | TRBJ2-3 | TRBV11-3 | TRBD1 | NA
CSVEIFGLSWGYTF | TGCAGCGTTGAGATTTTCGGGCTTAGCTGGGGCTACACCTTC | TRBJ1-2 | TRBV29-1 | NA | many
CASSISGTTKETQYF | TGTGCCAGTAGTATTAGTGGGACGACTAAAGAGACCCAGTACTTC | TRBJ2-5 | TRBV19 | NA | few
CASSYPSGILGGAYNEQFF | TGTGCCAGCAGTTACCCTAGCGGGATCCTCGGAGGCGCCTACAATGAGCAGTTCTTC | TRBJ2-1 | TRBV6-6 | TRBD2 | many
CASSSTGTRSNEQFF | TGTGCCAGCAGCTCAACCGGGACTAGAAGCAATGAGCAGTTCTTC | TRBJ2-1 | TRBV11-3 | TRBD2 | medium-sized
CASSYKSSRGPNEQFF | TGTGCCAGCAGCTACAAGTCCAGCAGGGGCCCAAATGAGCAGTTCTTC | TRBJ2-1 | TRBV12-3/TRBV12-4 | NA | NA
CATSDFGGPSYNEQFF | TGTGCCACCAGTGATTTCGGGGGACCTTCCTACAATGAGCAGTTCTTC | TRBJ2-1 | TRBV24-1 | NA | once
CSVTRTSVNEQYF | TGCAGCGTGACAAGGACTAGCGTCAACGAGCAGTACTTC | TRBJ2-7 | TRBV29-1 | TRBD2 | NA
CASSLGRSSQPQHF | TGTGCCAGCAGCTTGGGCAGGAGCAGTCAGCCCCAGCATTTT | TRBJ1-5 | TRBV5-6 | NA | many
CASSLLAGDEKLVF | TGTGCCAGCAGCTTATTGGCAGGAGATGAGAAACTGGTTTTT | TRBJ1-4 | TRBV7-9 | NA | few
CSVEVTTLSTGELSF | TGCAGCGTTGAAGTAACGACCTTGAGCACCGGGGAGCTGTCTTTT | TRBJ2-2 | TRBV29-1 | NA | NA
CACRLERGGLAMQYF | TGTGCCTGCAGGTTAGAGAGGGGGGGACTTGCGATGCAGTACTTC | TRBJ2-7 | TRBV11-2 | NA | NA
CASSQGGLGPYRETQYF | TGCGCTAGCAGCCAAGGAGGTTTAGGGCCGTACCGAGAGACCCAGTACTTC | TRBJ2-5 | TRBV4-1 | NA | NA
CASSLVGWTQYF | TGTGCCAGCAGCTTAGTCGGATGGACCCAGTACTTC | TRBJ2-5 | TRBV7-8 | NA | NA
CASRTGTGYGYTF | TGCGCCAGCAGAACCGGGACCGGGTATGGCTACACCTTC | TRBJ1-2 | TRBV5-1 | NA | many
CASIREAGDYNEQFF | TGTGCCAGCATACGAGAGGCGGGTGACTACAATGAGCAGTTCTTC | TRBJ2-1 | TRBV6-1 | NA | NA
CASSLGSGYNVQFF | TGTGCCAGCAGCTTGGGGTCGGGGTACAATGTGCAGTTTTTC | TRBJ2-1 | TRBV11-2 | NA | NA
CASARFESRHNSPLHF | TGCGCCAGCGCCCGTTTCGAGAGCAGGCACAATTCACCCCTCCACTTT | TRBJ1-6 | TRBV10-2 | NA | many
CASKAPLRAEHYF | TGTGCCAGCAAAGCCCCCCTAAGGGCCGAGCATTACTTC | TRBJ2-7 | TRBV28 | NA | NA
CASNPMNTEAFF | TGTGCCAGTAACCCCATGAACACTGAAGCTTTCTTT | TRBJ1-1 | TRBV11-3 | NA | NA
CAWSRLAATDTQYF | TGTGCCTGGAGTAGGCTAGCGGCCACAGATACGCAGTATTTT | TRBJ2-3 | TRBV30 | TRBD2 | NA
CASSQAWGGPENTIYF | TGTGCCAGCAGCCAAGCCTGGGGGGGGCCTGAAAACACCATATATTTT | TRBJ1-3 | TRBV4-1 | NA | NA
CASSIGTGRAETQYF | TGTGCCAGCAGTATCGGGACAGGGAGAGCAGAGACCCAGTACTTC | TRBJ2-5 | TRBV7-9 | TRBD1 | NA
CASIRARGDYNKQFF | TGTGCTAGCATCCGAGCCCGGGGGGACTACAATAAGCAGTTCTTC | TRBJ2-1 | TRBV12-3/TRBV12-4 | TRBD2 | NA
CASSQDRSGFHNEQFF | TGCGCCAGCAGCCAAGATAGGAGTGGGTTTCACAATGAGCAGTTCTTC | TRBJ2-1 | TRBV4-3 | NA | NA
CASSQADSPWELSF | TGCGCCAGCAGCCAGGCCGACAGTCCCTGGGAGCTGTCTTTT | TRBJ2-2 | TRBV4-1 | NA | NA
CASSEVAGGEFLYEQYF | TGTGCCAGCAGTGAAGTGGCCGGGGGGGAGTTCTTGTACGAGCAGTACTTC | TRBJ2-7 | TRBV6-1 | TRBD2 | medium-sized
CASSSGTSGSRETQYF | TGTGCCAGCAGCTCTGGGACTAGCGGGAGTAGAGAGACCCAGTACTTC | TRBJ2-5 | TRBV28 | TRBD2 | many
CASSQPPGQEVWQYF | TGCGCCAGCAGCCAACCTCCGGGACAGGAAGTCTGGCAGTACTTC | TRBJ2-7 | TRBV4-1 | TRBD1 | NA
CDSTQDRANTEAFF | TGTGACAGCACTCAGGACAGGGCGAACACTGAAGCTTTCTTT | TRBJ1-1 | TRBV28 | TRBD1 | NA
CASTLGSSGCNEQFF | TGTGCCAGCACCCTCGGGTCTAGCGGTTGCAATGAGCAGTTCTTC | TRBJ2-1 | TRBV6-1 | TRBD2 | NA
CSVRRGQETQYF | TGCAGCGTTCGTCGGGGACAAGAGACCCAGTACTTC | TRBJ2-5 | TRBV29-1 | NA | many
CASSTLDRYEQYF | TGTGCCAGTAGTACCCTGGACAGGTACGAGCAGTACTTC | TRBJ2-7 | TRBV19 | TRBD1 | once